The 11 T cell receptor beta chains presented below share a single source sample, sequenced in a study of T cells after somatic rescue of genetic block. Assay: immunoSEQ multiplex PCR; the TCRdb copy retains only in-frame clones and omits some. The table includes tens of thousands of clones, 85% to 90% detected once. The specimen sequenced was peripheral blood mononuclear cells (PBMCs). The receptor source for this set is a woman between 18 and 29 years old.

The rearrangement joins TRBV29-1 to TRBJ2-5; D call uncertain. Between the trimmed V and J ends, which lost 5 bases and 4 bases, there was a span of 17 bases. The germline V gene has CDR1 SQVTM and CDR2 ANQGSEA. There are 14 residues in the CDR3. The CDR3 sequence is CSVSPDRIRETQYF. CDR3 coding DNA: TGCAGCGTTTCCCCCGATCGTATCAGAGAGACCCAGTACTTC.

The rearrangement links TRBV6-5 to TRBJ1-6; D call uncertain. This CDR3 is 13 amino acids long. Germline CDR1 MNHEY, CDR2 SVGAGI. V lost 0 bases and J lost 13, with 10 bases in between. The CDR3 sequence is CASSYSGRTPLHF. CDR3 nucleotide sequence: TGTGCCAGCAGTTACTCGGGGAGGACCCCCCTCCACTTT.

V is TRBV10-1 and J is TRBJ2-4, with a possible D match to TRBD1 (6 bases). Looked up from germline, CDR1 is WNHNN and CDR2 is SYGVQD (reference sequence). CDR3 length: 14 residues. Between the trimmed V and J ends, which lost 4 bases and 0 bases, there was a span of 7 bases. The CDR3 bases are TGCGCCAGCAGTGGGGACATAGCCAAAAACATTCAGTACTTC. It specifies CASSGDIAKNIQYF.

J is TRBJ2-3 and V is TRBV7-2; weak D call: TRBD2 (5 bases). Germline lookup yields CDR1 SGHTA and CDR2 FQGNSA. This CDR3 spans 15 amino acids. Trimming stripped 2 bases from V and 2 bases from J, with 11 bases between. The DNA of the CDR3 is TGTGCCAGCAGCTTATCGCCTAGCCCCACAGATACGCAGTATTTT. Translation: CASSLSPSPTDTQYF.

The V gene is TRBV27, the J gene TRBJ1-5, with D maybe TRBD1 (6 bases). Trimming left V 3 bases short and J 7 bases short, with 16 bases between. Germline CDR1 MNHEY, CDR2 SMNVEV (reference sequence). CDR3 length: 15 amino acids. The CDR3 DNA follows: TGTGCCAGCAGTTTTAGTACAGGGATCGGGCAGCCCCAGCATTTT. The encoded protein is CASSFSTGIGQPQHF.

J is TRBJ1-2 and V is TRBV25-1; perhaps TRBD1 as D (5 bases). V was clipped by 8 bases and J by 3 bases, with 10 bases between them. The germline CDR1 and CDR2 sequences are MGHDK and SYGVNS. The CDR3 sequence is 12 residues long. The CDR3 loop is CASAQGDYGYTF. The CDR3 DNA reads TGTGCCAGCGCTCAGGGTGACTATGGCTACACCTTC.

The CDR3 region has the DNA TGTGCCAGCAGCCCGGGGAGGGTAGTGGGTGAAAAACTGTTTTTT. Residues: CASSPGRVVGEKLFF. The V call is TRBV7-9, the J call TRBJ1-4; D not resolved. The CDR3 runs 15 residues. Trimming took 5 bases from V and 7 from J, leaving 17 bases between them. From germline, CDR1 is SEHNR and CDR2 FQNEAQ (reference sequence).

This sequence joins TRBV21-1 and TRBJ2-3; the table's D call of TRBD2 was not tested on the DNA. TRBV21-1 is classified as a pseudogene. The CDR3 contains 17 residues. The CDR3 reads CASSHRGLAETTDTQYF. CDR3 in DNA: TGTGCCAGCAGCCATAGGGGTCTAGCGGAGACCACAGATACGCAGTATTTT.

The CDR3: CASSEDTYSYNEQFF. CDR3 coding DNA: TGTGCCAGCAGTGAAGACACCTACTCCTACAATGAGCAGTTCTTC. The rearrangement links TRBV2 to TRBJ2-1; D gene uncertain. V lost 1 base, J lost 0 bases, and 7 bases lay in between. The CDR3 is made up of 15 amino acids. CDR1 and CDR2 from the germline V gene are SNHLY and FYNNEI.

The V call is TRBV11-2, the J call TRBJ2-3, with TRBD2 matching 9 bases. Trimming took 2 bases from V and 1 from J; bases not matched to a gene: 4. CDR1 and CDR2 (germline): SGHAT, FQNNGV. CDR3 size: 16 residues. CDR3 region: CASSLRLADGTDTQYF. The CDR3 DNA reads TGTGCCAGCAGCTTACGACTAGCGGACGGCACAGATACGCAGTATTTT.

The V call is TRBV5-1, the J call TRBJ2-7; a weak D match, TRBD2 (6 bases). V gave up 0 bases and J gave up 6 bases, with 16 bases separating them. The CDR3 totals 15 residues. Germline V lookup: CDR1 SGHRS, CDR2 YFSETQ. Here the CDR3 reads CASSLGPGTPSEQYF. In DNA form, the CDR3 reads TGCGCCAGCAGCTTGGGGCCCGGGACTCCCTCCGAGCAGTACTTC. Together with reference TRBV5-1 and TRBJ2-7, the CDR3 gives the full variable domain: KAGVTQTPRYLIKTRGQQVTLSCSPISGHRSVSWYQQTPGQGLQFLFEYFSETQRNKGNFPGRFSGRQFSNSRSEMNVSTLELGDSALYLCASSLGPGTPSEQYFGPGTRLTVT.